These 21 T cell receptor beta chains originate from one sample sequenced in a study of cytomegalovirus exposure and HLA in healthy donors. PCR involved 60 Vbeta and 13 Jbeta primers. TCRdb keeps only in-frame clones here, not all; method: immunoSEQ multiplex PCR. Found here are approximately 290,000 clones, 80% of them singletons; the top ten hold about 0.28%. The sequenced material came from PBMCs. The origin of the receptors is a girl between 2 and 10 years old in good health and CMV-seronegative.

J is TRBJ2-7 and V is TRBV2; 9 nucleotides match TRBD1. The junction had 10 bases not matched to a gene; V was cut back by 4 bases and J by 0 bases. Per germline, CDR1 SNHLY and CDR2 FYNNEI. There are 17 residues in the CDR3. In DNA, the CDR3 is TGTGCCAGCAGTGGGGCCGGGACAGGGAATAGCTCCTACGAGCAGTACTTC. Translation gives CASSGAGTGNSSYEQYF.

This CDR3 is CSVARGDTEAFF. In DNA form, the CDR3 reads TGCAGCGTGGCACGGGGGGACACTGAAGCTTTCTTT. The chain recombines TRBV29-1 with TRBJ1-1; tentative D call: TRBD1 (5 bases). V dropped 6 bases and J dropped 3 bases, with 11 bases sitting between them. Germline V lookup: CDR1 SQVTM, CDR2 ANQGSEA. The CDR3 contains 12 residues.

The sample holds one count of this clone. The chain combines TRBV28 with TRBJ1-5, with D possibly matching TRBD1 (6 bases). This CDR3 is 17 amino acids long. Germline assignment: CDR1 MDHEN and CDR2 SYDVKM. Trimming left V 6 bases short and J 0 bases short, with 18 bases between. The CDR3 DNA reads as TGTGCCAGCAGAAATTGGGGGCCCGCGGATAGCAATCAGCCCCAGCATTTT. It translates to CASRNWGPADSNQPQHF.

The chain uses TRBV7-6 and TRBJ2-7, with D possibly TRBD1 on 7 matching bases. This CDR3 comprises 15 residues. V gave up 5 bases and J gave up 4 bases, with 18 bases separating them. In germline, CDR1 is SGHVS, CDR2 FNYEAQ. CDR3 amino acids: CASSAGQSNLYEQYF. CDR3 bases: TGTGCCAGCAGCGCGGGACAGTCAAATCTTTACGAGCAGTACTTC.

This chain links TRBV6-1 with TRBJ1-5; D gene ambiguous. The CDR3 length is 14 residues. V gave up 4 bases and J gave up 5 bases, with 12 bases separating them. Germline assignment: CDR1 MNHNS and CDR2 SASEGT. The CDR3 here is CASSVSGEYQPQHF. The DNA of the CDR3 is TGTGCCAGCAGTGTATCTGGGGAGTATCAGCCCCAGCATTTT.

J is TRBJ1-2 and V is TRBV18, with TRBD1 matching 9 bases. Germline V gene sequence: CDR1 KGHSH, CDR2 LQKENI. V shed 3 bases and J 5 bases; nucleotides not matched to a gene: 10. The CDR3 consists of 16 residues. The CDR3 DNA sequence: TGTGCCAGCTCACCCCGGCCGGGACAGGGACTGTATGGCTACACCTTC. Protein: CASSPRPGQGLYGYTF.

The gene calls are TRBV9 and TRBJ2-7; 9 nucleotides agree with TRBD2. Germline V gene data show CDR1 as SGDLS and CDR2 as YYNGEE. The length of the CDR3 is 15 residues. Losses at the gene ends were 4 bases for V and 0 bases for J; bases not matched to a gene: 5. The CDR3 loop reads CASSPSGKSSYEQYF. Here the CDR3 DNA reads TGTGCCAGCAGCCCTAGCGGGAAATCCTCCTACGAGCAGTACTTC.

The CDR3 bases are TGTGCCAGCCAAGGACAGCTGAACACTGAAGCTTTCTTT. Protein: CASQGQLNTEAFF. V gene TRBV18 combines with J gene TRBJ1-1, with D perhaps TRBD1 (6 bases). The CDR3 covers 13 residues. Germline CDR1 and CDR2: KGHSH and LQKENI. The V gene lost 8 bases and the J gene lost 0 bases, with 10 bases spanning the gap.

This chain joins TRBV4-2 and TRBJ1-2, with D possibly matching TRBD1 (5 bases). Germline values: CDR1 LGHNA, CDR2 YNFKEQ. The CDR3 contains 13 residues. The ends were cut back, 2 bases at V and 7 bases at J, with 11 bases in the middle. CDR3 sequence: CASSQLSGGGYTF. CDR3 in DNA: TGTGCCAGCAGCCAACTAAGCGGGGGTGGCTACACCTTC.

On this clone itself: The CDR3 ends on some other residue instead of the conserved phenylalanine or tryptophan, so this is likely a read error. This chain joins TRBV4-2 and TRBJ2-7; the match to TRBD2 covers 7 bases. The CDR3 totals 16 residues. Germline V gives CDR1 LGHNA, CDR2 YNFKEQ. The trim removed 0 bases at V and 3 bases at J, leaving 8 bases unmatched. CDR3: CASSQEVWREFYEQYL. CDR3 sequence (DNA): TGTGCCAGCAGCCAAGAGGTTTGGCGGGAGTTCTACGAGCAGTACCTC.

The rearrangement uses TRBV5-4 and TRBJ2-3; tentative D call: TRBD2 (6 bases). CDR1 and CDR2 from the germline V gene are SGHNT and YYREEE (reference sequence). Trimming cost V 4 bases and J 6 bases, with 24 bases left between them. The CDR3 runs 17 residues. The CDR3 DNA follows: TGTGCCAGCAGCCCACCGTTGGGAACGACTAGAAGGGATACGCAGTATTTT. Translation: CASSPPLGTTRRDTQYF.

The chain uses TRBV29-1 and TRBJ2-1; 10 bases align to TRBD2. The V segment lost 5 bases and the J segment 0 bases; nucleotides outside the gene matches: 13. This CDR3 has 18 amino acids. Germline assignment: CDR1 SQVTM and CDR2 ANQGSEA. Here the CDR3 DNA reads TGCAGCGTTCATAGGCGCCTAGCGGGGGCGAGCTCCTACAATGAGCAGTTCTTC. It is translated as CSVHRRLAGASSYNEQFF.

This clone was observed a few times. This chain links TRBV5-6 with TRBJ2-1, with 7 bases that match TRBD2. The CDR3 sequence is 17 residues long. V shed 3 bases, J shed 12 bases, and the junction held 21 bases outside the gene matches. The V gene's germline CDR1 is SGHDT and CDR2 YYEEEE. The CDR3 loop is CASSYPRGGRGWFGQFF. In DNA, the CDR3 is TGTGCCAGCAGCTATCCCCGTGGTGGGAGGGGATGGTTCGGGCAGTTCTTC.

The V and J genes are TRBV11-1 and TRBJ1-1; possible D gene TRBD1, 5 bases. Trimming pared 1 base from V and 6 bases from J, leaving 12 bases between. The germline gives CDR1 SGHAT, CDR2 FQDESV (reference sequence). The CDR3 has 14 residues. DNA of the CDR3: TGTGCCAGCAGCTTAGTAAGGGGTTGGCCTGAAGCTTTCTTT. The encoded protein is CASSLVRGWPEAFF. Combining the CDR3 with reference TRBV11-1 and TRBJ1-1 gives the whole variable domain EAEVAQSPRYKITEKSQAVAFWCDPISGHATLYWYRQILGQGPELLVQFQDESVVDDSQLPKDRFSAERLKGVDSTLKIQPAELGDSAMYLCASSLVRGWPEAFFGQGTRLTVV.

The chain has TRBV10-3 and TRBJ1-2; 9 nucleotides match TRBD1. The germline V gene has CDR1 ENHRY and CDR2 SYGVKD. V was clipped by 2 bases and J by 4 bases; unmatched bases: 2. The CDR3 is 14 residues long. The CDR3 protein is CAISEGTGSYGYTF. In DNA, the CDR3 is TGTGCCATCAGTGAGGGGACAGGGAGCTATGGCTACACCTTC.

This clone was found a few times. V gene TRBV13 combines with J gene TRBJ2-3; 11 nucleotides agree with TRBD2. The CDR3 has 15 amino acids. Germline lookup yields CDR1 PRHDT and CDR2 FYEKMQ (reference sequence). The junction had 7 bases not matched to a gene; V was cut back by 6 bases and J by 5 bases. The CDR3 reads CASRDQGLAVDTQYF. CDR3 in DNA: TGTGCCAGCAGGGACCAGGGACTAGCGGTAGATACGCAGTATTTT.

As concerns this clone: One junction end disagrees with the germline gene, perhaps due to a read error. This chain links TRBV5-5 with TRBJ2-1; 7 positions match TRBD1. The germline CDR1 and CDR2 sequences are SGHKS and YYEKEE (reference sequence). The CDR3 consists of 11 residues. The CDR3 loop is CASSPDREQFF. For the CDR3, the DNA is TGTGCTAGCAGCCCGGACAGGGAGCAGTTCTTC.

This clone was seen a few times. The chain uses TRBV5-1 and TRBJ1-3, with 7 bases fitting TRBD1. Germline V CDR1 and CDR2: SGHRS, YFSETQ. The CDR3 spans 15 residues. The ends lost 4 bases at V and 3 bases at J; junction bases unmatched: 7. The CDR3 nucleotides read TGCGCCAGCAGCAAAGGACAGGTCCTTGGAAACACCATATATTTT. This translates into CASSKGQVLGNTIYF.

The rearrangement links TRBV27 to TRBJ2-3; 7 nucleotides align to TRBD2. The V and J ends lost 3 bases and 2 bases, in that order; junction bases with no gene match: 8. Germline CDR1 MNHEY, CDR2 SMNVEV (reference sequence). This CDR3 has 16 residues. This CDR3 is CASSLLGEGLTDTQYF. CDR3 sequence (DNA): TGTGCCAGCAGTTTGTTGGGGGAGGGCCTCACAGATACGCAGTATTTT.

This sequence joins TRBV5-1 and TRBJ2-1; 8 bases are shared with TRBD1. V lost 8 bases, J lost 2 bases, and 6 bases stayed unmatched. This CDR3 is 14 amino acids long. Germline lookup yields CDR1 SGHRS and CDR2 YFSETQ. This CDR3 reads CASYGQGPYNEQFF. CDR3 nucleotides: TGCGCCAGTTATGGACAGGGACCCTACAATGAGCAGTTCTTC.

The chain uses TRBV4-1 and TRBJ2-1, with TRBD1 matching 7 bases. After removal of 3 bases from V and 6 bases from J, the junction contained 11 bases not matched to a gene. Per germline, CDR1 MGHRA and CDR2 YSYEKL. The CDR3 runs 16 residues. Here the CDR3 DNA reads TGCGCCAGCAGCCAGGAACCGGGACAGCCTCTCAATGAGCAGTTCTTC. It yields the protein CASSQEPGQPLNEQFF.